This T cell receptor beta chain derives from a study of blood T cell repertoires in COVID-19. The CDR3 consists of 16 residues. In the authors' workflow: How many nucleated cells were present was estimated from reference gene primer amplification. Generated by immunoSEQ multiplex PCR, the TCRdb table keeps only in-frame clones and is missing some. V, J and clone size reflect that table, while D and trimming were determined from the DNA. The profile covers about 140,000 clones, with roughly 86% appearing a single time and over 0.75% taken by the ten largest. The receptor comes from a woman aged 50 to 60 with acute or convalescent COVID-19. V is TRBV12-2 and J is TRBJ1-1; the table assigns TRBD1, which was not confirmed against the DNA. TRBV12-2 is flagged as a pseudogene. The sequenced sample consisted of peripheral blood. In DNA, the CDR3 is TGTGCAAGTCGCTTAGAACCCGACAGGCAGAACACTGAAGCTTTCTTT. This encodes CASRLEPDRQNTEAFF.